These 26 T cell receptor beta chains came from one sample sequenced in a study of chemoradiotherapy in HPV16-positive cancers. Assay: immunoSEQ multiplex PCR; the TCRdb copy retains only in-frame clones and omits some. The sample lists over a thousand clones, around 90% occurring once. The material was tumor tissue, obtained from a patient who underwent chemoradiotherapy. These receptors were collected from a human donor with HPV-associated anogenital cancer.

The chain joins TRBV28 to TRBJ1-1; D remains ambiguous. The germline CDR1 and CDR2 sequences are MDHEN and SYDVKM. The CDR3 consists of 18 residues. V dropped 5 bases and J dropped 1 base, with 23 bases sitting between them. The CDR3 loop reads CASSPTRAASRENTEAFF. CDR3 nucleotide sequence: TGTGCCAGCAGTCCTACCCGGGCTGCATCCCGTGAGAACACTGAAGCTTTCTTT.

The chain employs TRBV10-3 and TRBJ1-1; D unclear. Looked up from germline, CDR1 is ENHRY and CDR2 is SYGVKD. The CDR3 is 11 residues long. V lost 7 bases, J lost 1 base, and 4 bases lay in between. The CDR3 nucleotides are TGTGCCATCACTCAGAACACTGAAGCTTTCTTT. Its protein product is CAITQNTEAFF.

V gene TRBV5-8 combines with J gene TRBJ2-5; the match to TRBD1 covers 11 bases. V shed 4 bases and J 5 bases; nucleotides not matched to a gene: 7. The CDR3 length is 15 residues. From germline, CDR1 is SGHTS and CDR2 YDEGEE. This chain's CDR3 is CASSGRTGGTETQYF. The CDR3 nucleotides read TGTGCCAGCAGCGGGCGGACAGGGGGCACGGAGACCCAGTACTTC.

The chain has TRBV5-1 and TRBJ2-7; the D call may be TRBD1 or TRBD2 (5 bases each). Germline CDR1 reads SGHRS; CDR2 reads YFSETQ. V lost 2 bases to trimming and J lost 2 bases, with 17 bases between them. This CDR3 is built from 16 residues. The CDR3 DNA is TGCGCCAGCAGCTTATTAGAGGGGCCAGGGACCTACGAGCAGTACTTC. Translating gives CASSLLEGPGTYEQYF.

This rearrangement joins TRBV6-4 to TRBJ2-6, with 10 bases aligning to TRBD1. With V trimmed by 2 bases and J by 0 bases, 4 bases remained unmatched. Germline CDR1 and CDR2: MRHNA and SNTAGT. This CDR3 region has 18 residues. Written as DNA, the CDR3 is TGTGCCAGCAGTGACCCGGGACAGGGGCCCTCTGGGGCCAACGTCCTGACTTTC. Its protein product is CASSDPGQGPSGANVLTF.

The CDR3 nucleotides read TGCGCCAGCAGCTTGGCTGGGGTCGACACCGGGGAGCTGTTTTTT. Residues: CASSLAGVDTGELFF. The chain is built from TRBV5-1 and TRBJ2-2; D is unresolved. The CDR3 consists of 15 residues. Germline-derived CDR1 and CDR2 are SGHRS and YFSETQ. V was clipped by 0 bases and J by 3 bases, with 9 bases between them.

The chain has TRBV6-1 and TRBJ2-1; no definite D call. V was cut by 3 bases and J by 5 bases, with 14 bases left in between. This CDR3 is built from 15 residues. Germline lookup yields CDR1 MNHNS and CDR2 SASEGT. Here the CDR3 reads CASSETPSGNNEQFF. In DNA form, the CDR3 reads TGTGCCAGCAGTGAGACCCCAAGTGGGAACAATGAGCAGTTCTTC.

This chain links TRBV9 with TRBJ1-1; D not resolved. CDR3 length equals 15 residues. Germline V gene lookup returns CDR1 SGDLS and CDR2 YYNGEE. V lost 0 bases, J lost 1 base, and 10 bases lay in between. This chain's CDR3 is CASSVGNSPNTEAFF. In DNA form, the CDR3 reads TGTGCCAGCAGCGTAGGAAACAGCCCGAACACTGAAGCTTTCTTT.

This clone was picked up one time. The chain links TRBV30 to TRBJ2-5; D uncertain. The tail of the sequence fits TRBJ2-7 better, so the J call may be wrong. The CDR3 totals 12 residues. CDR1 and CDR2 from the germline V gene are GTSNPN and SVGIG (reference sequence). DNA for the CDR3: TGTGCCTGGAGTCCGCCCTCCTACGAGCAGTACTTC. It codes for CAWSPPSYEQYF.

This clone has only one observation. The V call is TRBV19, the J call TRBJ1-5; possible D gene TRBD1, 5 bases. This CDR3 has 15 amino acids. The germline V and J ends were trimmed by 4 bases and 10 bases, with 20 bases remaining between them. Germline loops: CDR1 LNHDA, CDR2 SQIVND (reference sequence). Here the CDR3 DNA reads TGTGCCAGTAGTAAGCAAGTGGCGGACAAGGGTCCCCAGCATTTT. It encodes CASSKQVADKGPQHF.

This rearrangement joins TRBV18 to TRBJ1-4; a weak D match, TRBD1 (6 bases). The germline V gene has CDR1 KGHSH and CDR2 LQKENI. Trimming removed 3 bases at V and 7 bases at J, with 12 bases between. The CDR3 has 14 amino acids. The CDR3 coding sequence is TGTGCCAGCTCACCTTACGGACAGATTGAAAAACTGTTTTTT. Translated, it gives CASSPYGQIEKLFF.

The V and J genes are TRBV29-1 and TRBJ2-6; D unresolved. CDR3 size: 16 residues. Germline V gene lookup returns CDR1 SQVTM and CDR2 ANQGSEA. Trimming removed 4 bases at V and 5 bases at J, with 18 bases between. CDR3: CSVALCIQSRANVLTF. The CDR3, as DNA: TGCAGCGTTGCCCTCTGCATACAAAGTCGGGCCAACGTCCTGACTTTC.

The chain links TRBV27 to TRBJ2-4, with 8 bases lining up with TRBD2. J gave up 8 bases and V 5 bases, and 2 bases lay outside the gene matches. The V gene's germline CDR1 is MNHEY and CDR2 SMNVEV (reference sequence). CDR3 length: 12 residues. This CDR3 is CASSPSGYIQYF. CDR3 nucleotides: TGTGCCAGCAGTCCTAGCGGGTACATTCAGTACTTC.

Comment on this clone: The sample holds other DNA sequences that translate to the same CDR3. Here the CDR3 reads CASSSRAGRRGYTF. The CDR3 region has the DNA TGTGCCAGCAGTTCGAGAGCAGGACGAAGGGGCTACACCTTC. The rearrangement uses TRBV6-5 and TRBJ1-2; no clear D. The V end lost 4 bases, the J end lost 8 bases, and 17 bases lay between the germline ends. The germline gives CDR1 MNHEY, CDR2 SVGAGI. The length of the CDR3 is 14 residues.

The chain has TRBV6-1 and TRBJ1-4; D unresolved. The CDR3 contains 15 residues. The V and J ends lost 2 bases and 8 bases respectively, with 15 bases between them. Germline CDR1 MNHNS, CDR2 SASEGT. The CDR3: CASSEQGGRPEKLFF. The DNA of the CDR3 is TGTGCCAGCAGTGAACAAGGAGGCAGGCCCGAAAAACTGTTTTTT.

The V call is TRBV7-6, the J call TRBJ1-1; 8 nucleotides match TRBD1. Germline V gives CDR1 SGHVS, CDR2 FNYEAQ. The CDR3 length is 16 residues. J gave up 1 base and V 5 bases, and 9 bases lay outside the gene matches. The CDR3 reads CASSPSSQGGNTEAFF. CDR3 in DNA: TGTGCCAGCAGCCCCAGCTCACAGGGGGGGAACACTGAAGCTTTCTTT.

The J gene is TRBJ1-5, the V gene TRBV2; TRBD1 matches 8 bases. The CDR3 is 16 amino acids. J gave up 3 bases and V 2 bases, and 6 bases lay outside the gene matches. The germline CDR1 and CDR2 sequences are SNHLY and FYNNEI. This CDR3 is CASSEFWTGNNQPQHF. CDR3 nucleotide sequence: TGTGCCAGCAGTGAATTTTGGACAGGGAACAATCAGCCCCAGCATTTT.

The J gene is TRBJ1-2, the V gene TRBV18, with D maybe TRBD1 (6 bases). Trimming pared 5 bases from V and 1 base from J, leaving 11 bases between. This CDR3 is 14 amino acids long. CDR1 and CDR2 from the germline V gene are KGHSH and LQKENI. CDR3 protein: CASSTAQGNYGYTF. Written as DNA, the CDR3 is TGTGCCAGCTCAACCGCACAGGGTAACTATGGCTACACCTTC.

The V gene is TRBV15, the J gene TRBJ1-1; 12 positions agree with TRBD1. In germline, CDR1 is LNHNV, CDR2 YYDKDF (reference sequence). The V gene end was trimmed by 0 bases and the J gene end by 5 bases; junction bases not matched to a gene: 7. This CDR3 comprises 17 residues. The CDR3 DNA sequence: TGTGCCACCAGCAGAGAAGGGACAGGGGGCCGAAGAACTGAAGCTTTCTTT. Translating it yields CATSREGTGGRRTEAFF. Looking up the rest from reference TRBV15 and TRBJ1-1 gives the full variable domain: DAMVIQNPRYQVTQFGKPVTLSCSQTLNHNVMYWYQQKSSQAPKLLFHYYDKDFNNEADTPDNFQSRRPNTSFCFLDIRSPGLGDTAMYLCATSREGTGGRRTEAFFGQGTRLTVV.

The chain employs TRBV9 and TRBJ1-3; D is undetermined. V was pared by 0 bases and J by 0 bases, with 10 bases between. The CDR3 totals 16 residues. Germline values: CDR1 SGDLS, CDR2 YYNGEE. CDR3 nucleotide sequence: TGTGCCAGCAGCGTAGGCTTCAGCTACTCTGGAAACACCATATATTTT. It yields the protein CASSVGFSYSGNTIYF. Full variable domain (outside the CDR3, taken from reference TRBV9 and TRBJ1-3): DSGVTQTPKHLITATGQRVTLRCSPRSGDLSVYWYQQSLDQGLQFLIQYYNGEERAKGNILERFSAQQFPDLHSELNLSSLELGDSALYFCASSVGFSYSGNTIYFGEGSWLTVV.

This rearrangement joins TRBV5-1 to TRBJ2-3, with D possibly TRBD2 on 6 matching bases. CDR1 is SGHRS and CDR2 is YFSETQ in the germline V gene. The CDR3 totals 15 residues. With 1 base removed from V and 6 bases from J, the gap between germline ends came to 15 bases. The CDR3 DNA reads TGCGCCAGCAGCTTGAAGACCGGAGGGGAGGATACGCAGTATTTT. Protein: CASSLKTGGEDTQYF.

The chain joins TRBV5-1 to TRBJ2-7; D possibly corresponds to TRBD2 (5 bases). Germline lookup yields CDR1 SGHRS and CDR2 YFSETQ. This CDR3 is 14 amino acids long. Deletions cut 6 bases from V and 0 bases from J, with 13 bases between. The CDR3 spells CASNPDGDSYEQYF. The DNA of the CDR3 is TGCGCCAGCAACCCGGACGGGGACTCCTACGAGCAGTACTTC.

This clone was recorded only once. This chain joins TRBV12-2 and TRBJ1-5. TRBV12-2 is a recognized pseudogene. This CDR3 has 15 residues. Here the CDR3 DNA reads TGTGCAAGTCGCTTAGATTGCAGCGGCAATCAGCCCCAGCATTTT. Encoded protein: CASRLDCSGNQPQHF.

There are a few counts of this clone. The CDR3 spells CASSLEDGGTDTQYF. In nucleotides, the CDR3 is TGTGCCAGCAGCTTAGAGGACGGGGGCACAGATACGCAGTATTTT. This chain links TRBV7-9 with TRBJ2-3; possibly TRBD2 for D (5 bases). V shed 1 base and J shed 1 base, with 9 bases lying between them. The CDR3 has 15 amino acids. From germline, CDR1 is SEHNR and CDR2 FQNEAQ (reference sequence).

The CDR3: CAISAQTGSTGSPLHF. The CDR3 region has the DNA TGTGCCATCAGTGCCCAGACAGGGTCTACGGGTTCACCCCTCCACTTT. The chain couples TRBV10-3 to TRBJ1-6, with 7 bases matching TRBD1. The CDR3 has 16 residues. Trimming took 4 bases from V and 9 from J; bases not matched to a gene: 12. Looked up from germline, CDR1 is ENHRY and CDR2 is SYGVKD.

This clone appeared a single time. This rearrangement joins TRBV5-4 to TRBJ2-2; 9 nucleotides align to TRBD1. Trimming removed 4 bases from V and 6 bases from J; junction bases left unmatched: 7. The CDR3 has 15 amino acids. Germline values: CDR1 SGHNT, CDR2 YYREEE (reference sequence). This CDR3 is CASSPRQGVAGELFF. The CDR3 coding sequence is TGTGCCAGCAGCCCTAGACAGGGGGTGGCCGGGGAGCTGTTTTTT.